This T cell receptor beta chain originates from a study of blood T cell repertoires in COVID-19. About the research overall: The cDNA or gDNA used as material had been derived from T cells, B-cell-depleted T cells, or PBMCs.

Trimming removed 1 base from V and 0 bases from J, with 8 bases in between. Looked up from germline, CDR1 is SGHRS and CDR2 is YFSETQ. The CDR3 extends over 15 amino acids. In the original workflow: The assay estimated nucleated cells by amplifying reference gene primers. Measured with immunoSEQ multiplex PCR; TCRdb has only the in-frame clones, and not every one. D and trimming were read from the DNA, whereas the V and J calls and clone size are those reported in that table. The sample gives roughly 180,000 clones, roughly 85% of which show up once; 15% to 20% is in the top ten. Each recovered donor of Cohort 3 presented with two negative PCRs, clearance, or symptom resolution.

The J gene is TRBJ1-5, the V gene TRBV5-1; D gene unclear. This receptor was taken from a man aged 60 to 69 who had recovered from COVID-19. The source material was PBMCs or T cells enriched from blood (not recorded which). The CDR3 reads CASSLSGVSNQPQHF. In nucleotides, the CDR3 is TGCGCCAGCAGCTTGAGCGGGGTTAGCAATCAGCCCCAGCATTTT. Variable domain in full (rest from reference TRBV5-1 and TRBJ1-5): KAGVTQTPRYLIKTRGQQVTLSCSPISGHRSVSWYQQTPGQGLQFLFEYFSETQRNKGNFPGRFSGRQFSNSRSEMNVSTLELGDSALYLCASSLSGVSNQPQHFGDGTRLSIL.